The source of this TCR beta chain is a study of blood T cell repertoires in COVID-19 (dated by TCRdb to the early 2020s). Context from the whole study: Samples from collaborators originated in the United States, Italy and Spain and spanned both the acute and convalescent phases of COVID-19. The repertoires were made available in a free public database intended to serve as a resource for research on the immune response to SARS-CoV-2. The sample metadata nearly always contained a de-identified subject ID, COVID-19 status, age in years and sex. The prospective study material was composed of cDNA or gDNA derived from T cells, B-cell-depleted T cells, or PBMCs. Where available, HLA class I and class II types were obtained from metadata supplied by the sample provider rather than from assay-based typing. Deeply sampled blood TCRbeta repertoires from subjects exposed to, actively infected with, or recovered from COVID-19 were included in the dataset. The samples were drawn from the first 160 participants of the ongoing ImmuneRACE study and from over 950 subjects provided by 6 global collaborators.

The CDR3, cysteine through phenylalanine, is 12 amino acids long. The retained sequence is limited to the CDR3, 36 bases, with the frame set at the first base. Relative to germline, V is 5 bases shorter and J is 4 bases shorter, with 8 bases between their ends. CDR1 is given as SGHTA and CDR2 as FQGNSA, both from the germline V gene. Whole blood was collected in K2EDTA tubes by collaborating institutions according to the institutions' own protocols. For TCRbeta analysis, collaborators shipped samples in one of three forms: frozen whole blood, isolated PBMCs, or DNA extracted from either of those sample types. A note on this clone: Its antigen is not yet known. No per-base quality is available; no much larger clone lies one base away.

Points the paper makes about the study in general: Clinical and demographic metadata were provided uncurated, with the amount varying by source and participant.

TCRbeta CDR3 regions were amplified from genomic DNA by means of the immunoSEQ Assay, a bias-controlled multiplex PCR. From the authors' description of their analysis: The number of nucleated cells in each sample was estimated by amplification of reference gene primers within the assay. To quantify the absolute abundance of each unique TCRbeta CDR3 rearrangement, sequence reads were collapsed and filtered. For each sample, productive Simpson clonality was calculated as the square root of Simpson's diversity index over productive rearrangements. Here the immuneACCESS table is served through TCRdb, limited to in-frame sequences with V and J called. Missing clones are a known gap in these copies; in checked studies unresolved V genes cover under half, and the rest lacks a known reason. That table is the source of V, J and clone size, and D and trimming were worked out from the DNA. A total of some 27,000 clones appear in this sample, approximately 90% of them only once. The biggest ten clones account for about 17% of the sample.

The rearranged chain carries TRBV7-2 and TRBJ1-1, with no confident D gene call. Sequencing was carried out using peripheral blood. The TCR originated in a human donor in a cohort sampled during active COVID-19. The DNA reads as follows: TGTGCCAGCAGCCCCCCGGGCACTGAAGCTTTCTTT. Translated, this is CASSPPGTEAFF.